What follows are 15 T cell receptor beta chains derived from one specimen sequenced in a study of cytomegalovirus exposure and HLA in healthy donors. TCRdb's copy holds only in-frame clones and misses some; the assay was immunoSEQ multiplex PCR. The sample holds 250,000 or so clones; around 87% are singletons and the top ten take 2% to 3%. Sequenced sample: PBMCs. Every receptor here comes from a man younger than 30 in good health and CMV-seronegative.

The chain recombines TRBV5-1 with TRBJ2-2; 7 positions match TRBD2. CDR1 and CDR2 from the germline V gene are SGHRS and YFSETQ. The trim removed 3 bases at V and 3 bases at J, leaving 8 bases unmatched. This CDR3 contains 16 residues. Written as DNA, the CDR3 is TGCGCCAGCAGCTCCGGAACTAGCGACTACACCGGGGAGCTGTTTTTT. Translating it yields CASSSGTSDYTGELFF.

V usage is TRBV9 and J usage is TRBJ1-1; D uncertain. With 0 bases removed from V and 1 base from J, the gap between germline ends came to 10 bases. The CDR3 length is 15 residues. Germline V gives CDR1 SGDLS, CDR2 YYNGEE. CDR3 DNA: TGTGCCAGCAGCGTAGATGGTCAGGAGAACACTGAAGCTTTCTTT. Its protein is CASSVDGQENTEAFF.

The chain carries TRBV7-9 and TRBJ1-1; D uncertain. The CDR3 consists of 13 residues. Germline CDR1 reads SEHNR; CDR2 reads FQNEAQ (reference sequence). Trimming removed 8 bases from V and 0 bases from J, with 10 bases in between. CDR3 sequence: CASGQQMNTEAFF. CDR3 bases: TGTGCCAGCGGCCAACAGATGAACACTGAAGCTTTCTTT.

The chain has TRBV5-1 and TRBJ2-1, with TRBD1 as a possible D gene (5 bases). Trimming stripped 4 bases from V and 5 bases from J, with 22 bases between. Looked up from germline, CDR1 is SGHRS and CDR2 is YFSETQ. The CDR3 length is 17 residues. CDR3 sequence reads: CASSPKNPREGDNEQFF. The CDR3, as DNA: TGCGCCAGCAGCCCAAAGAACCCCAGGGAAGGGGACAATGAGCAGTTCTTC. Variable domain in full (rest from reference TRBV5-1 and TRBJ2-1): KAGVTQTPRYLIKTRGQQVTLSCSPISGHRSVSWYQQTPGQGLQFLFEYFSETQRNKGNFPGRFSGRQFSNSRSEMNVSTLELGDSALYLCASSPKNPREGDNEQFFGPGTRLTVL.

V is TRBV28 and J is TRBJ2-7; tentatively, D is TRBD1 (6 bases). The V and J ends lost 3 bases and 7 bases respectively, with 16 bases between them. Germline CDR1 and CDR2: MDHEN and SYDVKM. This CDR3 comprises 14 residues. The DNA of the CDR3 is TGTGCCAGCAGTTTTCGCAGGGGCAAATGGGAGCAGTACTTC. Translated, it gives CASSFRRGKWEQYF.

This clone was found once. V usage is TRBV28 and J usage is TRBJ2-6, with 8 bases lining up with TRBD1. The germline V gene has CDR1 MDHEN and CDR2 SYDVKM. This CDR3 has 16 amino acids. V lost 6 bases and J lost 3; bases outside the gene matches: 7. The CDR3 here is CASSTAGGGGANVLTF. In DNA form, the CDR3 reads TGTGCCAGCAGCACTGCAGGGGGCGGTGGGGCCAACGTCCTGACTTTC.

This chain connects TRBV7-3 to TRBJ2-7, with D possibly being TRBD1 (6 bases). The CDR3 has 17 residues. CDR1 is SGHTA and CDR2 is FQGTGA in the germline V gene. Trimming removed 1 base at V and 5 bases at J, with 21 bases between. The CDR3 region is CASSLNGAGQPRDEQYF. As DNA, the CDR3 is TGTGCCAGCAGCTTAAACGGGGCTGGACAGCCTAGGGACGAGCAGTACTTC.

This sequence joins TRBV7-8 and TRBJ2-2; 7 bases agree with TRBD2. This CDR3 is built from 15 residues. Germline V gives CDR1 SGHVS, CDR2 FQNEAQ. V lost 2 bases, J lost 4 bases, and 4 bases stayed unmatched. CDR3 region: CASSLTGTTTGELFF. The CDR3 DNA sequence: TGTGCCAGCAGCTTAACTGGGACTACCACCGGGGAGCTGTTTTTT.

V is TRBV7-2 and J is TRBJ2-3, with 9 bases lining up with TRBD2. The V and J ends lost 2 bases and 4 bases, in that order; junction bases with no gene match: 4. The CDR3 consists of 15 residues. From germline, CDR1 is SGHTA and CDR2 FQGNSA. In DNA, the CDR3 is TGTGCCAGCAGCTTACGCGGGAGGGCCGCAGATACGCAGTATTTT. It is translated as CASSLRGRAADTQYF.

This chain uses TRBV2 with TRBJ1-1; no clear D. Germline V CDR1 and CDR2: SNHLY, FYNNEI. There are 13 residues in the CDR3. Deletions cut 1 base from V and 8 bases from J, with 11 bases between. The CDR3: CASSEVDIREAFF. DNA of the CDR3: TGTGCCAGCAGTGAAGTAGATATCAGGGAAGCTTTCTTT. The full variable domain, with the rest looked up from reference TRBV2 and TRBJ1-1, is EPEVTQTPSHQVTQMGQEVILRCVPISNHLYFYWYRQILGQKVEFLVSFYNNEISEKSEIFDDQFSVERPDGSNFTLKIRSTKLEDSAMYFCASSEVDIREAFFGQGTRLTVV.

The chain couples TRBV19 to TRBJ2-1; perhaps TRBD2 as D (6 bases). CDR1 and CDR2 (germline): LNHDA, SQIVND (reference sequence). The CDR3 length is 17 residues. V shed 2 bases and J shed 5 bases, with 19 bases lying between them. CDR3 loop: CASSIFPGPRDNNEQFF. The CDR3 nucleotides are TGTGCCAGTAGTATATTCCCAGGCCCGCGGGATAACAATGAGCAGTTCTTC.

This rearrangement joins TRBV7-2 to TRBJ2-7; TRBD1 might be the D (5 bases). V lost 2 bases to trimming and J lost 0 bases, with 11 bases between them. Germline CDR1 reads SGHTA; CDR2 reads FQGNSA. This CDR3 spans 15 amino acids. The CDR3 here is CASSLTPTASYEQYF. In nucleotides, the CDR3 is TGTGCCAGCAGCTTAACTCCGACAGCCTCCTACGAGCAGTACTTC.

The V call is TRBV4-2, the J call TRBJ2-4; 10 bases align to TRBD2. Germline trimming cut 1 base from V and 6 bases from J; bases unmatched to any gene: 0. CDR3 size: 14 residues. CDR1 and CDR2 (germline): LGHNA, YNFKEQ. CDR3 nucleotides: TGTGCCAGCAGCCAAGGGACTAGCGGAAACATTCAGTACTTC. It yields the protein CASSQGTSGNIQYF.

CDR3 sequence: CASSGGQQAFF. The CDR3, as DNA: TGTGCCAGCAGCGGGGGCCAACAAGCTTTCTTT. The rearrangement links TRBV5-6 to TRBJ1-1; D possibly corresponds to TRBD1 (6 bases). V lost 4 bases and J lost 9, with 10 bases in between. Looked up from germline, CDR1 is SGHDT and CDR2 is YYEEEE. The CDR3 contains 11 residues.

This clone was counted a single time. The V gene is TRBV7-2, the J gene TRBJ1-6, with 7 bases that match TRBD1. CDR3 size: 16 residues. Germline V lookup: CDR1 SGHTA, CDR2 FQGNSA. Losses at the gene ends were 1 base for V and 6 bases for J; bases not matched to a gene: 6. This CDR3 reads CASSLEGQIFNSPLHF. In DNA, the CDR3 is TGTGCCAGCAGCTTAGAGGGACAGATTTTTAATTCACCCCTCCACTTT.